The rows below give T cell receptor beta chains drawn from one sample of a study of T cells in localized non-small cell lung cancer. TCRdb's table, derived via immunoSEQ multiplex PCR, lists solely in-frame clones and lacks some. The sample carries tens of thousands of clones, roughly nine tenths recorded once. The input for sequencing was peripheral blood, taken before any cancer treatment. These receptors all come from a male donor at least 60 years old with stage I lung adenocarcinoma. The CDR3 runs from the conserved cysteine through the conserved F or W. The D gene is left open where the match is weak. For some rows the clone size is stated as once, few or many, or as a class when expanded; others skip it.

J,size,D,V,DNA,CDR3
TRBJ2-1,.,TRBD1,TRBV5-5,TGTGCCAGCAGCTCTTCCCCGGGACAGCACAATGAGCAGTTCTTC,CASSSSPGQHNEQFF
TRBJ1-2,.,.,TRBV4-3,TGCGCCAGCAGCCCCACCCTTCTAGCAGGGTACGACTACACCTTC,CASSPTLLAGYDYTF
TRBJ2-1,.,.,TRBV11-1,TGTGCCAGCAGCTTAGATCCAGCCTACAATGAGCAGTTCTTC,CASSLDPAYNEQFF
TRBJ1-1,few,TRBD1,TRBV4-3,TGCGCCAGCAGCCCCGGACAGGGACGGGCTTTCTTT,CASSPGQGRAFF
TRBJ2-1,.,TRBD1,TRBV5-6,TGTGCCAGCAGCTTAACAGGGGCGAGCTCCTACAATGAGCAGTTCTTC,CASSLTGASSYNEQFF
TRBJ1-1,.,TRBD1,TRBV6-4,TGTGCCAGCACAGAGCAAGGGACAGGGGGAGAGAACACTGAAGCTTTCTTT,CASTEQGTGGENTEAFF
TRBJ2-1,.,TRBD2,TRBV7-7,TGTGCCAGCAGCCCCTTAGCGGGAGGACCCTACAATGAGCAGTTCTTC,CASSPLAGGPYNEQFF
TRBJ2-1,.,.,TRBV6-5,TGTGCCAGCAGCCAGGGTAGGGGGTTGTCTTATGAGCAGTTCTTC,CASSQGRGLSYEQFF
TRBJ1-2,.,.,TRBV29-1,TGCAGCGTTGACAGGGGAAACTATGGCTACACCTTC,CSVDRGNYGYTF
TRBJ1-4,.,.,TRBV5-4,TGTGCCAGCAGCTTGGGAGGGGTAACGAACGAACTGTTTTTT,CASSLGGVTNELFF
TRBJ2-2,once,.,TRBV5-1,TGCGCCAGCAGCGGACAACCTACGGACCTTAACACCGGGGAGCTGTTTTTT,CASSGQPTDLNTGELFF
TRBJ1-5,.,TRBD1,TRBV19,TGTGCCAGTAGTCGAGACAGGGGGAGCAATCAGCCCCAGCATTTT,CASSRDRGSNQPQHF
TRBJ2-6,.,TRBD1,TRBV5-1,TGCGCCAGCAGCGTGACAGGGACTGGGGCCAACGTCCTGACTTTC,CASSVTGTGANVLTF
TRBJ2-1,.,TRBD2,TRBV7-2,TGTGCCAGCAGCCCGGGCGGGGGGGGCTCCTACAATGAGCAGTTCTTC,CASSPGGGGSYNEQFF
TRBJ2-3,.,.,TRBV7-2,TGTGCCAGCAGCTCCTTGGGGGCGGGGGATACGCAGTATTTT,CASSSLGAGDTQYF
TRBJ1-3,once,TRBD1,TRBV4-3,TGCGCCAGCAGCCAAGACTCCGGGACAGGGACTGGAAACACCATATATTTT,CASSQDSGTGTGNTIYF
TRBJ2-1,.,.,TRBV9,TGTGCCAGCAGCGTACAAGGGGCGACGGATGAGCAGTTCTTC,CASSVQGATDEQFF
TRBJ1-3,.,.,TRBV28,TGTGCCAGCAGTCCCGCGGCTGGAAACACCATATATTTT,CASSPAAGNTIYF
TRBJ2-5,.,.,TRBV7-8,TGTGCCAGCAGCTTAGCGGGGGATACGGGGGTCGCGAAGACCCAGTACTTC,CASSLAGDTGVAKTQYF
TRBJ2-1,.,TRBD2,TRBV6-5,TGTGCCAGCAGTTACCCGGGACTAGCGGGAAAGAATGAGCAGTTCTTC,CASSYPGLAGKNEQFF
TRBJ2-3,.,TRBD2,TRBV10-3,TGTGCCATCACCCGGGGTGGGGGGGCAGATACGCAGTATTTT,CAITRGGGADTQYF
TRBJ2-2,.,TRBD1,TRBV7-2,TGTGCCAGCAGCTACGGGACAGGGCGGAACACCGGGGAGCTGTTTTTT,CASSYGTGRNTGELFF
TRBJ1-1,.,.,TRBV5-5,TGTGCCAGCAGCTTGGTATTGAACACTGAAGCTTTCTTT,CASSLVLNTEAFF
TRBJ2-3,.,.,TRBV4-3,TGCGCCAGCAGCCAAGAACCCCTCAGGGGGGTCACAGATACGCAGTATTTT,CASSQEPLRGVTDTQYF
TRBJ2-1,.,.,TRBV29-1,TGCAGCGCCTATGCTAGCTCCTACAATGAGCAGTTCTTC,CSAYASSYNEQFF
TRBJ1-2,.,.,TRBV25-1,TGTGCCAGCACCCCAGGGGCCGCCTTCCATAACTATGGCTACACCTTC,CASTPGAAFHNYGYTF
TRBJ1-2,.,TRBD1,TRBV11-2,TGTGCCAGCAGGACAGGGGGGGGCTATGGCTACACCTTC,CASRTGGGYGYTF
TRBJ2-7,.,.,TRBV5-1,TGCGCCAGCAGCTTGGGTTCCCCCAGCTCCTACGAGCAGTACTTC,CASSLGSPSSYEQYF
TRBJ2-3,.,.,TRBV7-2,TGTGCCAGCTTCCCCTGGACAGTTGTCGCAGATACGCAGTATTTT,CASFPWTVVADTQYF
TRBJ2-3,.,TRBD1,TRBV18,TGTGCCAGCTCAACGACAGGGATCACATTCACAGATACGCAGTATTTT,CASSTTGITFTDTQYF
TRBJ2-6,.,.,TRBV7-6,TGTGCCAGCAGCTTCACGTGGATGGGAACCGGCGCGTCTGGGGCCAACGTCCTGACTTTC,CASSFTWMGTGASGANVLTF
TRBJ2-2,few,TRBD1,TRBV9,TGTGCCAGCAGCGCCCACCCGGGACAGGGGTTCACCGGGGAGCTGTTTTTT,CASSAHPGQGFTGELFF
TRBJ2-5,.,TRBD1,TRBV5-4,TGTGCCAGCAGCCTGACAGGGGTCCCAGGGACCCAGTACTTC,CASSLTGVPGTQYF
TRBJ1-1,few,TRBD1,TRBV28,TGTGCCAGCAGTTCACGGACCGGACAGGGAATGTCTGAAGCTTTCTTT,CASSSRTGQGMSEAFF
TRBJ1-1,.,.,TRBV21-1,TGTGCCAGCCTGACAGGGGGCCCTAGGGGCACTGAAGCTTTCTTT,CASLTGGPRGTEAFF
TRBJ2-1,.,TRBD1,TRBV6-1,TGTGCCAGCGGGGCAGACAGGGGATACAATGAGCAGTTCTTC,CASGADRGYNEQFF
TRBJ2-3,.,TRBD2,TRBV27,TGTGCCAGCAGTCCAACGAGGACTAGAAGTACCGCAGATACGCAGTATTTT,CASSPTRTRSTADTQYF
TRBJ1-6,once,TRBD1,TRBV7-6,TGTGCCAGCAGCCCCCGGACAGGGGGAAATTCACCCCTCCACTTT,CASSPRTGGNSPLHF
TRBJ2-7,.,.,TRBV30,TGTGCCTGGAGTGGAAGGGCCTCCCCCCTCCTACGCGAGCAGTACTTC,CAWSGRASPLLREQYF
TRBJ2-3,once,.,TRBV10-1,TGCGCCAGCAGTGAGGGACTCCGCACAGATACGCAGTATTTT,CASSEGLRTDTQYF